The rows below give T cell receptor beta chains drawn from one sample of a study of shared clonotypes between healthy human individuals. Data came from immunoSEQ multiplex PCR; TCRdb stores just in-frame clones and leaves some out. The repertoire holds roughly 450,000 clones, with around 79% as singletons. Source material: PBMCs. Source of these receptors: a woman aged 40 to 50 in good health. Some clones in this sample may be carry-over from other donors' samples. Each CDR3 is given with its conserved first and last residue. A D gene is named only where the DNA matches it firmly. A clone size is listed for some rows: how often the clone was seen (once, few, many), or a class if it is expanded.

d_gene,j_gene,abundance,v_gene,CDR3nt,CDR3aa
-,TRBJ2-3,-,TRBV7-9,TGTGCCACCCTCCCTCACGGTCTCGCAGATACGCAGTATTTT,CATLPHGLADTQYF
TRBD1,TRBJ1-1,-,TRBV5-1,TGCGCCAGCGCCGCCGGGACAGGGATAAGGACTGAAGCTTTCTTT,CASAAGTGIRTEAFF
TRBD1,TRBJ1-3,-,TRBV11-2,TGTGCCAGCAGCCGCGACAGGGTGACCGGAAACACCATATATTTT,CASSRDRVTGNTIYF
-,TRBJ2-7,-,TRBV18,TGTGCCAGCTCACCACTCGCTGGCGGGGCCTACGAGCAGTACTTC,CASSPLAGGAYEQYF
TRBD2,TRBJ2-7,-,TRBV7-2,TGTGCCAGCAGCTTAGCTAGCGGGAGGACCAGAGTGAACGAGCAGTACTTC,CASSLASGRTRVNEQYF
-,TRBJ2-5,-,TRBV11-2,TGTGCCAGCAGCCCCGGACAGCCGCAAGAGACCCAGTACTTC,CASSPGQPQETQYF
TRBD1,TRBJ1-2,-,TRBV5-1,TGCGCCAGCAGCTTGGCCCCGGGACAGGGGAATGGCTACACCTTC,CASSLAPGQGNGYTF
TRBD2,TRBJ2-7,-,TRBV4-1,TGCGCCAGCAGCCCGTCGGGGACTAGCGGGAGTCTTTTCGACGAGCAGTACTTC,CASSPSGTSGSLFDEQYF
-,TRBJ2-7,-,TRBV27,TGTGCCAGCAGTTTTCGGCGGTCAGGGGATCACGAGCAGTACTTC,CASSFRRSGDHEQYF
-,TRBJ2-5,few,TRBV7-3,TGTGCCAGCAGTACCGGGATGGGGACCCAGTACTTC,CASSTGMGTQYF
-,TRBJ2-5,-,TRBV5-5,TGTGCCAGCAGCTTGAATCCAGGAGAGACCCAGTACTTC,CASSLNPGETQYF